Below are 11 T cell receptor beta chains sequenced from a single sample in a study of blood T cell repertoires in COVID-19. Some clones are missing from TCRdb's copy, which holds only in-frame ones; the method was immunoSEQ multiplex PCR. The sample has roughly 68,000 clones, 70% to 90% seen once; the top ten hold 6.5% to 7.5%. The sequencing sample was made of peripheral blood. All receptors come from an elderly woman with active COVID-19.

This clone was detected only once. The chain's CDR3 is CASSPITDRDGFYNSPLHF. Here the CDR3 DNA reads TGTGCCAGCAGTCCGATAACGGACAGGGATGGCTTCTATAATTCACCCCTCCACTTT. This rearrangement joins TRBV27 to TRBJ1-6; 8 positions agree with TRBD1. CDR1 is MNHEY and CDR2 is SMNVEV in the germline V gene (reference sequence). CDR3 length: 19 residues. J was trimmed by 3 bases and V by 5 bases; bases with no gene match: 15.

The chain links TRBV7-7 to TRBJ2-2; TRBD1 might be the D (6 bases). Germline V lookup: CDR1 SSHAT, CDR2 FNYEAQ (reference sequence). V dropped 3 bases and J dropped 5 bases, with 10 bases sitting between them. This CDR3 spans 14 amino acids. CDR3 sequence reads: CASSLDRRTGELFF. The CDR3 DNA is TGTGCCAGCAGCTTGGACAGAAGGACCGGGGAGCTGTTTTTT.

The rearrangement links TRBV25-1 to TRBJ2-7, with 7 bases fitting TRBD1. CDR3 size: 12 residues. In germline, CDR1 is MGHDK, CDR2 SYGVNS. Here the CDR3 reads CATRQGAYEQYF. The CDR3 coding sequence is TGTGCTACAAGACAGGGCGCCTACGAGCAGTACTTC.

In this sample, this clone turned up once. The V call is TRBV28, the J call TRBJ2-7, with 7 bases fitting TRBD2. V dropped 7 bases and J dropped 3; count of bases not matched to a gene: 9. The CDR3 is 14 residues long. Looked up from germline, CDR1 is MDHEN and CDR2 is SYDVKM. The CDR3 DNA reads TGTGCCAGCAAGAGCGGGACCGCGGACTACGAGCAGTACTTC. It codes for CASKSGTADYEQYF.

The V and J genes are TRBV29-1 and TRBJ2-1, with D perhaps TRBD2 (5 bases). Trimming shortened V by 2 bases and J by 1 base, and 12 bases separated the two germline ends. In germline, CDR1 is SQVTM, CDR2 ANQGSEA. The CDR3 consists of 15 residues. In DNA form, the CDR3 reads TGCAGCGTTGAATCGGGGTCAGGATCCTACAATGAGCAGTTCTTC. It yields the protein CSVESGSGSYNEQFF.

Points on this clone: Compared with germline, one end of the junction differs, possibly owing to a read error. This sequence joins TRBV6-5 and TRBJ1-2; 9 positions match TRBD1. This CDR3 region has 14 residues. The germline V gene encodes CDR1 MNHEY and CDR2 SVGAGI. The CDR3, as DNA: TGTGCCAGCAGCCCCGGGACAGGGCACGGACCCCCCACTTTC. It yields the protein CASSPGTGHGPPTF.

V and J are TRBV9 and TRBJ2-7; 13 nucleotides match TRBD2. Germline V gives CDR1 SGDLS, CDR2 YYNGEE. The CDR3 is 15 amino acids. Germline trimming cut 3 bases from V and 2 bases from J; bases unmatched to any gene: 2. The CDR3 DNA follows: TGTGCCAGCAGCGGAGGGACTAGCGGGACCTACGAGCAGTACTTC. This encodes CASSGGTSGTYEQYF.

The chain joins TRBV5-1 to TRBJ2-2, with D possibly matching TRBD1 (6 bases). The CDR3 length is 16 residues. Germline V gene lookup returns CDR1 SGHRS and CDR2 YFSETQ. The V end lost 1 base, the J end lost 0 bases, and 10 bases lay between the germline ends. DNA of the CDR3: TGCGCCAGCAGCTTGCGGGCAGGGGCGAACACCGGGGAGCTGTTTTTT. This codes for CASSLRAGANTGELFF.

The chain employs TRBV7-2 and TRBJ2-4; a weak D match, TRBD1 (6 bases). Trimming removed 4 bases from V and 4 bases from J, with 8 bases in between. This CDR3 spans 13 amino acids. Germline CDR1 is SGHTA and CDR2 is FQGNSA. CDR3: CASSYGQKNIQYF. CDR3 nucleotides: TGTGCCAGCAGCTACGGACAGAAAAACATTCAGTACTTC.

The chain has TRBV6-5 and TRBJ2-7; possible D gene TRBD1, 5 bases. This CDR3 has 13 amino acids. V was shortened by 6 bases and J by 2 bases, with 11 bases between the two germline ends. Germline V gives CDR1 MNHEY, CDR2 SVGAGI. The CDR3 reads CASRRAGTYEQYF. The CDR3 nucleotides read TGTGCCAGCAGAAGGGCAGGGACCTACGAGCAGTACTTC.

This sequence joins TRBV6-1 and TRBJ2-7; 13 nucleotides align to TRBD2. Germline CDR1 is MNHNS and CDR2 is SASEGT. The ends lost 1 base at V and 4 bases at J; junction bases unmatched: 4. This CDR3 contains 16 residues. Written as DNA, the CDR3 is TGTGCCAGCAGTGAAGATGGACTAGCGGGAGTTTACGAGCAGTACTTC. Translated, it gives CASSEDGLAGVYEQYF.